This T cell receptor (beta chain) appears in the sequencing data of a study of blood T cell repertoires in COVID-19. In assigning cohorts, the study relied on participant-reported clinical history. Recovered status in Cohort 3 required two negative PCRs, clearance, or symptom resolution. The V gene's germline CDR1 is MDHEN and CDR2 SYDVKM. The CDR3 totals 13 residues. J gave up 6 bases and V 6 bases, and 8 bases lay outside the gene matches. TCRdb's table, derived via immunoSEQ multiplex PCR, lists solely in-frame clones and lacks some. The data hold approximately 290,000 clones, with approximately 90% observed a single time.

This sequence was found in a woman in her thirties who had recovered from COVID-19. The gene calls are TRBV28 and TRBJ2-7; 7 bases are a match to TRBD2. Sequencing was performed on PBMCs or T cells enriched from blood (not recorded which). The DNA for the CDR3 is TGTGCCAGCAGCTCTCTTTGGGAGGGCGAGCAGTACTTC. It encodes CASSSLWEGEQYF.